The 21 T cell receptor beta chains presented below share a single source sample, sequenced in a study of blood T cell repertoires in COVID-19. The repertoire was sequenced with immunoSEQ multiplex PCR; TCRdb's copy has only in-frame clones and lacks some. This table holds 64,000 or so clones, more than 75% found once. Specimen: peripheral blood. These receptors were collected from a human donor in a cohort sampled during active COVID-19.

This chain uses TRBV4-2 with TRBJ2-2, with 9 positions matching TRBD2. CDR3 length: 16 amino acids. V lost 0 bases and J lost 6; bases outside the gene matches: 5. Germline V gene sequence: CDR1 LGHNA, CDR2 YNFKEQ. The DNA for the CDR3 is TGTGCCAGCAGCCAAGAGCGGGGGGGCCCCCCCGGGGAGCTGTTTTTT. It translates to CASSQERGGPPGELFF.

CDR3 sequence (DNA): TGTGCCAGCGGGGCTTTTTTGAGTAGCAATCAGCCCCAGCATTTT. It translates to CASGAFLSSNQPQHF. This chain links TRBV2 with TRBJ1-5; a possible D gene is TRBD1 (5 bases). Germline loops: CDR1 SNHLY, CDR2 FYNNEI. Trimming removed 8 bases from V and 0 bases from J, with 14 bases in between. The CDR3 sequence is 15 residues long.

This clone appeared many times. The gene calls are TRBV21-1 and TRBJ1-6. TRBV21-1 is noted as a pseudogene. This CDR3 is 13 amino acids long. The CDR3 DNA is TGTGCCAGCAGCACTGAAGCTAATTCACCCCTCCACTTT. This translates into CASSTEANSPLHF.

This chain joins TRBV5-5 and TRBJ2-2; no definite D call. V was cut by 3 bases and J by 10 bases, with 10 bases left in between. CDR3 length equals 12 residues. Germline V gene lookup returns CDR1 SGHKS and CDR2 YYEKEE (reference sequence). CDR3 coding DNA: TGTGCCAGCAGCTGGCTCATTTCGGAGCTGTTTTTT. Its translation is CASSWLISELFF.

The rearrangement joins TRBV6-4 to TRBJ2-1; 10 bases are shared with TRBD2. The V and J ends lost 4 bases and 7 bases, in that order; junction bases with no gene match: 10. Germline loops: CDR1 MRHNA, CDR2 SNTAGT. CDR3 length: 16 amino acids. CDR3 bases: TGTGCCAGCAGTGTCCAAAGCGGGGGGGCCGGGAATGAGCAGTTCTTC. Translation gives CASSVQSGGAGNEQFF.

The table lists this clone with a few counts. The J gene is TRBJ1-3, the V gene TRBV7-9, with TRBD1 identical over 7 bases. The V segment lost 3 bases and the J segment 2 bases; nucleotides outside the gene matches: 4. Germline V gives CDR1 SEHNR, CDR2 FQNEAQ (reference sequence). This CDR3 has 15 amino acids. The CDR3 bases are TGTGCCAGCAGCTTCCGCGGGACAGCTGGAAACACCATATATTTT. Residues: CASSFRGTAGNTIYF.

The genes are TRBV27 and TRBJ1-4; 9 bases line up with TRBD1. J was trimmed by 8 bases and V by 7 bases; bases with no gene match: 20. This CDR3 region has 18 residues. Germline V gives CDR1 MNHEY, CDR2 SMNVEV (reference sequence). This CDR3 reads CASTRFGRRTGEREKLFF. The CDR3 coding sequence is TGTGCCAGCACCCGCTTTGGCCGAAGGACAGGGGAGCGGGAAAAACTGTTTTTT. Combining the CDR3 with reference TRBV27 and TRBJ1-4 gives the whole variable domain EAQVTQNPRYLITVTGKKLTVTCSQNMNHEYMSWYRQDPGLGLRQIYYSMNVEVTDKGDVPEGYKVSRKEKRNFPLILESPSPNQTSLYFCASTRFGRRTGEREKLFFGSGTQLSVL.

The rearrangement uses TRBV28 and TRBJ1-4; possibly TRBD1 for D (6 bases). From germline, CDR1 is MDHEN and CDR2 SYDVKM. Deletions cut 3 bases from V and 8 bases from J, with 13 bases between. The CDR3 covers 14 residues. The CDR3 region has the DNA TGTGCCAGCAGTTTGCGACAGGTTCAGGAAAAACTGTTTTTT. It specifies CASSLRQVQEKLFF.

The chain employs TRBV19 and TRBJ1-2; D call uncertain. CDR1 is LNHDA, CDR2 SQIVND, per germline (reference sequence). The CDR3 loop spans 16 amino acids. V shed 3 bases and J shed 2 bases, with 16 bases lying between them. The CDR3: CASSIQHTNINYGYTF. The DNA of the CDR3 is TGTGCCAGTAGTATTCAACATACTAACATCAACTATGGCTACACCTTC.

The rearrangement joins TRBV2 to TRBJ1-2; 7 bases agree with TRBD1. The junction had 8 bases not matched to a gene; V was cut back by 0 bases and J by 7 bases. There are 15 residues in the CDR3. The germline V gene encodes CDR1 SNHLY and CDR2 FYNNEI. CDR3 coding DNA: TGTGCCAGCAGTGAAGCCCGACAGGGTACTTCTGGCTACACCTTC. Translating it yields CASSEARQGTSGYTF.

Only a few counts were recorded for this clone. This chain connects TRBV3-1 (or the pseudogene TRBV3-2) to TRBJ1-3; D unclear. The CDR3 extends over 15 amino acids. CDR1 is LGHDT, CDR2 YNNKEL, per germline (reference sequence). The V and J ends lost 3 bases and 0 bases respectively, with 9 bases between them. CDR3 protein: CASSQPQNSGNTIYF. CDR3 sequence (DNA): TGTGCCAGCAGCCAGCCACAGAACTCTGGAAACACCATATATTTT.

CDR3 sequence (DNA): TGTGCCAGCAGCTTTGGGGCACAGGGGGACACCGGGGAGCTGTTTTTT. This gives the protein CASSFGAQGDTGELFF. The V gene is TRBV7-8, the J gene TRBJ2-2; 8 bases line up with TRBD1. Germline V lookup: CDR1 SGHVS, CDR2 FQNEAQ. The CDR3 has 16 amino acids. With 3 bases clipped from V and 3 bases from J, the junction kept 6 bases outside the gene matches.

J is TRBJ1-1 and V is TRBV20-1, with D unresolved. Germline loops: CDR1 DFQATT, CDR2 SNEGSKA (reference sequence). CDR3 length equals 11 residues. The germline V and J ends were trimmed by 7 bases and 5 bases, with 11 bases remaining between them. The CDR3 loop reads CSVSPHTEAFF. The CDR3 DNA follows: TGCAGTGTTAGCCCCCATACTGAAGCTTTCTTT.

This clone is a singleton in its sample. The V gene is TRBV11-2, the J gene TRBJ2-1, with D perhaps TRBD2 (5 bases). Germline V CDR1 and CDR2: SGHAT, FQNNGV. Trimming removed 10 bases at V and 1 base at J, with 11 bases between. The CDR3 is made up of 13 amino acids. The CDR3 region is CATLRRSYNEQFF. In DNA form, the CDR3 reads TGTGCCACCCTCCGGAGGTCCTACAATGAGCAGTTCTTC.

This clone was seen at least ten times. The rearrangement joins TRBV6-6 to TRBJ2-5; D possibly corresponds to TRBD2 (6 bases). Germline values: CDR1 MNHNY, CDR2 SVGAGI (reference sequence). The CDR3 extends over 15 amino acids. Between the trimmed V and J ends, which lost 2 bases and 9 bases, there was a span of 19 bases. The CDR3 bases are TGTGCCAGCAGTTACCTGGACCCCGGAGGGTGGGCCCAGTACTTC. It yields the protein CASSYLDPGGWAQYF.

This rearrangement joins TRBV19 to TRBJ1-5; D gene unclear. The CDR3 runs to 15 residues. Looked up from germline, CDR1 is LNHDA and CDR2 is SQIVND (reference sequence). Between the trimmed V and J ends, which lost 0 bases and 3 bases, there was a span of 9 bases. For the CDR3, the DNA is TGTGCCAGTAGTATAGAGGCGGGGAACAATCAGCCCCAGCATTTT. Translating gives CASSIEAGNNQPQHF.

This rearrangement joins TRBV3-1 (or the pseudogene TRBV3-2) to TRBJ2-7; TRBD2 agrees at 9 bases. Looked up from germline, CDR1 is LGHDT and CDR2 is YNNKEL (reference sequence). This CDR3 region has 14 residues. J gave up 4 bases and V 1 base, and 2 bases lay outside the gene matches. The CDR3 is CASSQASGAYEQYF. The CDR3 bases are TGTGCCAGCAGCCAAGCTAGCGGGGCTTACGAGCAGTACTTC.

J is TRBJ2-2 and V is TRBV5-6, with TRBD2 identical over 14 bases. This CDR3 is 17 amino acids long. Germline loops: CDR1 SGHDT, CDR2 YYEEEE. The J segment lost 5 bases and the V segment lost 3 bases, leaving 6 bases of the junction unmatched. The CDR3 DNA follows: TGTGCCAGCAGCTCCCGACTAGCGGGGGGGAGAACCGGGGAGCTGTTTTTT. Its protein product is CASSSRLAGGRTGELFF.

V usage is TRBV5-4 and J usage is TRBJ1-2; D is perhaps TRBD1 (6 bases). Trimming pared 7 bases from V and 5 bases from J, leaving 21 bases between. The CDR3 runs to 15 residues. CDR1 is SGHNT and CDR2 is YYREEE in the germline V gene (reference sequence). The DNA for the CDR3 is TGTGCCAGCGGGGCCCTGGAACAGGGTAGTTATGGCTACACCTTC. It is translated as CASGALEQGSYGYTF.

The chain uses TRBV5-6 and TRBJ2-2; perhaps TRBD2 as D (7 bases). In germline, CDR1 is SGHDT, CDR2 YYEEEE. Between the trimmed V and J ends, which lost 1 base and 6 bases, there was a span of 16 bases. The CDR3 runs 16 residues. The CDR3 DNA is TGTGCCAGCAGCTTGCGGGGGGCCCCATTGTCCGGGGAGCTGTTTTTT. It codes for CASSLRGAPLSGELFF.

The CDR3 DNA reads TGCGCCAGCAGCCAAATTCAGCAGGGGGGCGGAAACACCATATATTTT. Protein: CASSQIQQGGGNTIYF. The chain uses TRBV4-1 and TRBJ1-3, with 7 bases identical to TRBD1. The length of the CDR3 is 16 residues. Germline values: CDR1 MGHRA, CDR2 YSYEKL. V dropped 2 bases and J dropped 4; count of bases not matched to a gene: 8.